This record covers a single TCR beta chain. The clone's antigen remains unknown. Base qualities are missing; no much larger clone stands one base away. Sample time point, as interpreted from the label and publication: before neoadjuvant nivolumab. Patients had been newly diagnosed with stage II-IVA oral cavity squamous cell carcinoma, and no prior systemic or radiation treatment had been given to the patients. The cohort was made up of patients with locally advanced, HPV-negative oral cavity squamous cell carcinoma. Peripheral blood mononuclear cells were analyzed directly and were not maintained or expanded in culture. The samples were obtained from a longitudinal correlative study of a single-arm phase II trial testing neoadjuvant nivolumab in oral cavity squamous cell carcinoma. Subject-matched pre- and post-treatment PBMCs and tumors from three responders and three non-responders were subjected to genomic DNA-based TCRbeta sequencing. Peripheral blood mononuclear cells were collected once before nivolumab treatment and again after treatment, at the time of surgery. The Maxwell RSC DNA from Cells kit was used to isolate genomic DNA from PBMCs.

The data belong to a study of neoadjuvant anti-PD-1 for oral cavity cancer (dated by TCRdb to about 2021). Background for the entire study: Before undergoing curative-intent surgical resection, most patients got three to four biweekly nivolumab doses at 3 mg/kg. For patients who did not progress, a fourth nivolumab dose was given around day 43, followed by definitive surgical resection on days 50-56. Responders were defined as patients with complete response, partial response or stable disease by RECIST 1.1; non-responders were defined as patients with progression. The parent correlative cohort had eleven to twelve patients and a response rate of 33%. What the study reported, not specific to this receptor: Higher pretreatment blood Treg/Th17 ratios correlated with higher pretreatment blood TCRbeta clonality and lower post-treatment tumor TCRbeta clonality. Within PBMCs, T cell clonality (Gini index) was significantly higher in non-responders than responders after neoadjuvant nivolumab. Only a few patients per response group were included in the TCR analyses, and the authors called for validation in larger cohorts.

V trim: 1 base; J trim: 7 bases; unmatched bases: 8. CDR1 MGHRA and CDR2 YSYEKL were looked up in the germline V gene. There are 16 amino acids in the CDR3, from cysteine to phenylalanine inclusive. Of all the DNA, just the CDR3 is kept, 48 bases in frame from base 1. For deep sequencing, each PBMC sample was run in six replicates, with libraries mostly built from approximately 500 ng of input genomic DNA. The immunoSEQ hsTCRbeta kit was used to prepare TCRbeta libraries according to the manufacturer's instructions. The completed libraries were mixed into a single pool at 3 nM, then sequenced with an Illumina NovaSeq 6000 S4 flow cell. The study's own analysis went as follows. The immunoSEQ Analyzer was used for raw data preprocessing and quality control. The analysis was restricted to productive rearrangements, with each unique CDR3 amino acid sequence defining a clonotype. Repertoire clonality was estimated as the Gini-Simpson index, which was computed with the R package tcR. Gini indices were compared with Student's t test, and associations with tumor size change were assessed by Pearson correlation. TCRdb obtained this table from immuneACCESS and retained in-frame rearrangements with V and J assigned. These tables miss some clones; where compared with another copy, unresolved V genes account for less than half of the shortfall, and the remainder is unexplained. That table furnishes V, J and clone size, whereas the DNA furnished D and trimming. Within this sample are around 81,000 clones, with under 90% of them counted one time only. The ten largest account for over 2.5% of the sample.

The rearranged segments are TRBV4-1 and TRBJ2-1; TRBD2 fits 9 bases in the junction. This receptor was obtained from a person between 40 and 85 years old with oral cavity squamous cell carcinoma. This sample comprised PBMCs, obtained before nivolumab (anti-PD-1) treatment. The DNA sequence is given as TGCGCCAGCAGCCAAGTCTGGGGGGGACTAGCAAATGAGCAGTTCTTC. This is translated as CASSQVWGGLANEQFF.